This T cell receptor (beta chain) was sequenced during a study of immune evolution from preneoplasia to lung adenocarcinoma. Study summary: HLA loss of heterozygosity: 5.5% to 8.5% AIS, under 19% MIA, 30% to 35% ADC, none AAH. Study-level points and caveats: Later-stage lesions seemingly showed higher T cell density and diversity than normal lung.

The assay was immunoSEQ multiplex PCR, and TCRdb's table has in-frame clones only and misses some. Of 5,000 to 8,000 clones listed, about 79% are singletons. About this clone: Its antigen is not identified.

The CDR3 consists of 13 residues. Trimming cost V 2 bases and J 8 bases; bases outside gene matches: 4. CDR1 is ENHRY and CDR2 is SYGVKD in the germline V gene. Sequenced: FFPE minimally invasive lung adenocarcinoma tissue. The sequence derives from a person aged 60-80 years with lung adenocarcinoma. The chain uses TRBV10-3 and TRBJ1-2; 8 positions agree with TRBD1. The CDR3 spells CAISERDRGGYTF. CDR3 DNA sequence: TGTGCCATCAGTGAGCGCGACAGGGGCGGCTACACCTTC.